These T cell receptor beta chains were read from a single sample in a study of T-cell reconstitution after alpha-beta-depleted transplantation in children. TCRdb fed the PCR reads into MiXCR, producing one record per CDR3 protein. The sample lists 670,000 or so distinct CDR3 sequences, less than 15% occurring once. The material sequenced was PBMCs, taken before TCRalphabeta/CD19-depleted stem cell transplant. The receptor set was obtained from a girl aged 2-9 years with congenital amegakaryocytic thrombocytopenia, due to receive a stem cell transplant. Each CDR3 is given with its conserved first and last residue. The D gene is left open where the match is weak. Size tells how often a clone was seen (once, few, many) or the class of an expanded clone, and some rows leave it out.

CASSALAGSSTDTQYF	TGTGCCAGCAGCGCCTTAGCGGGTTCAAGCACAGATACGCAGTATTTT	TRBV7-9	TRBJ2-3	NA	TRBD2
CASRTPGFDGYTF	TGTGCCAGTAGAACCCCCGGATTCGATGGCTACACCTTC	TRBV19	TRBJ1-2	few	NA
CASSQLAGEVGTQYF	TGTGCCAGCAGTCAACTAGCGGGAGAGGTGGGGACCCAGTACTTC	TRBV6-1	TRBJ2-5	many	TRBD2
CASSPVAGDRVIYEQYF	TGTGCCAGCTCACCGGTGGCCGGGGACAGGGTGATCTACGAGCAGTACTTC	TRBV18	TRBJ2-7	few	TRBD1
CSVERNQETQYF	TGCAGCGTTGAGCGGAACCAAGAGACCCAGTACTTC	TRBV29-1	TRBJ2-5	many	NA
CASSLLLETQYF	TGTGCCAGCAGTTTACTTTTAGAGACCCAGTACTTC	TRBV12-3/TRBV12-4	TRBJ2-5	many	NA
CSVVFWYQETQYF	TGCAGCGTTGTTTTCTGGTACCAAGAGACCCAGTACTTC	TRBV29-1	TRBJ2-5	many	NA
CASRRARADTQYF	TGTGCCAGCCGACGGGCGCGGGCGGATACGCAGTATTTT	TRBV6-1	TRBJ2-3	few	NA
CASSPAGGTEAFF	TGTGCCAGCAGCCCTGCGGGGGGCACTGAAGCTTTCTTT	TRBV7-9	TRBJ1-1	few	NA
CATSPQGHENSPLHF	TGTGCCACCAGCCCTCAAGGACACGAGAATTCACCCCTCCACTTT	TRBV15	TRBJ1-6	many	NA
CASSPFLGQGYEQYF	TGTGCCAGCAGCCCCTTCCTGGGACAGGGTTACGAGCAGTACTTC	TRBV7-2	TRBJ2-7	few	TRBD1
CASSYRDRVIYSNQPQHF	TGCGCCAGCAGCTACCGGGACAGGGTCATTTATAGCAATCAGCCCCAGCATTTT	TRBV5-1	TRBJ1-5	NA	TRBD1
CASSLVAGRNQPQHF	TGCGCCAGCAGCTTGGTGGCAGGGCGAAATCAGCCCCAGCATTTT	TRBV5-1	TRBJ1-5	few	NA
CSATPGHLNTEAFF	TGCAGTGCTACCCCGGGACATTTGAACACTGAAGCTTTCTTT	TRBV20-1	TRBJ1-1	many	NA
CASSLAGGYGHF	TGTGCCAGCAGCTTAGCTGGGGGCTACGGTCACTTC	TRBV7-2	TRBJ2-4	NA	NA
CASSPGVDTGELFF	TGTGCCAGCAGTCCGGGAGTTGATACCGGGGAGCTGTTTTTT	TRBV7-3	TRBJ2-2	NA	NA
CASSFLAELGNTGELFF	TGCGCCAGCAGCTTCCTAGCGGAGTTGGGGAACACCGGGGAGCTGTTTTTT	TRBV5-1	TRBJ2-2	NA	TRBD2
CASSFTYQETQYF	TGTGCCAGCAGCTTTACGTACCAAGAGACCCAGTACTTC	TRBV7-2	TRBJ2-5	many	NA
CSASAGGRSLREDRDTQYF	TGCAGTGCTTCAGCGGGAGGGAGATCGTTACGGGAGGATAGAGATACGCAGTATTTT	TRBV20-1	TRBJ2-3	NA	TRBD2
CASSFGTGEEQYF	TGTGCCAGCAGCTTTGGGACAGGGGAGGAGCAGTACTTC	TRBV7-7	TRBJ2-7	many	TRBD1